This T cell receptor beta chain was identified during a study of blood T cell repertoires in COVID-19. CDR1 is MGHDK, CDR2 SYGVNS, per germline. Trimming stripped 1 base from V and 5 bases from J, with 20 bases between. The CDR3 consists of 18 residues. The protocol was immunoSEQ multiplex PCR, while the TCRdb copy is restricted to in-frame clones and leaves out a portion. The table records about 150,000 clones, around 85% of them present only once. The TCR was taken from a woman of 80 years or more with acute or convalescent COVID-19. The V call is TRBV25-1, the J call TRBJ2-2; D is possibly TRBD1 (5 bases). Material for sequencing was peripheral blood. The CDR3 protein is CASSEFPRQGRSTGELFF. CDR3 DNA sequence: TGTGCCAGCAGTGAATTCCCGAGGCAGGGCCGCTCGACCGGGGAGCTGTTTTTT.